This is a list of T cell receptor beta chains from one sample in a study of T cell repertoires in cytomegalovirus infection. Each CDR3 protein gets one entry after TCRdb re-called the reads with MiXCR. The sample lists hundreds of thousands of distinct CDR3 sequences, about 30% seen once, with over 15% in the top ten. These receptors' targets are unknown. Sequencing was performed on cultured PBMCs, taken from culture after CMV antigen stimulation. Receptors originate from a human donor in good health (CMV status not recorded). Some clones in this sample may be carry-over from other donors' samples. Both conserved end residues are part of each CDR3. D genes are given only for firm matches. Not every row has a clone size; where given, it reads once, few, many or a size class.

TRBJ2-5 TRBV7-2 NA few 13 TGTGCCAGCAGCTTAATAGGGGCAGAGACCCAGTACTTC CASSLIGAETQYF
TRBJ2-3 TRBV6-6 TRBD2 NA 15 TGTGCCAGCAGAAACCTAGCGGGGGGCACAGATACGCAGTATTTT CASRNLAGGTDTQYF
TRBJ2-7 TRBV5-4 TRBD2 NA 14 TGTGCCAGCAGCAGGGTAGCGGGATCGAACGAGCAGTACTTC CASSRVAGSNEQYF
TRBJ2-7 TRBV7-9 NA NA 14 TGTGCCAGCAGCCGATCCGGGACTTTATACGAGCAGTACTTC CASSRSGTLYEQYF
TRBJ1-6 TRBV7-9 NA few 16 TGTGCCAGCAGCGTCAGTGGATCAAGCCTAAATTCACCCCTCCACTTT CASSVSGSSLNSPLHF
TRBJ1-2 TRBV18 NA few 15 TGTGCCAGCTCACCACCGGGTCAGGGGAAGTATGGCTACACCTTC CASSPPGQGKYGYTF
TRBJ1-6 TRBV4-1 NA NA 15 TGCGCCAGCAGCCAACTGACAGCAAATAATTCACCCCTCCACTTT CASSQLTANNSPLHF
TRBJ2-1 TRBV5-4 TRBD2 NA 17 TGTGCCAGCAGCTCCACCCAAGCGGGAACGACCTACAATGAGCAGTTCTTC CASSSTQAGTTYNEQFF
TRBJ1-1 TRBV29-1 TRBD1 NA 15 TGCAGCGTTGTAGTGGACAGGGATAATAGCAATGAAGCTTTCTTT CSVVVDRDNSNEAFF
TRBJ1-4 TRBV4-1 NA NA 18 TGCGCCAGCAGCCAAGATCCGGACCGAAGGATATTCAATGAAAAACTGTTTTTT CASSQDPDRRIFNEKLFF
TRBJ1-2 TRBV7-9 TRBD1 many 12 TGTGCCAGCAGCTGGGACAGCTATGGCTACACCTTC CASSWDSYGYTF
TRBJ2-3 TRBV5-4 NA once 14 TGTGCCAGCAGCTTTGCCAGCGGCCTCGATACGCAGTATTTT CASSFASGLDTQYF
TRBJ2-7 TRBV7-8 TRBD1 many 15 TGTGCCAGCAGCTTAGCCACAGGGGATTGGAACGAGCAGTACTTC CASSLATGDWNEQYF
TRBJ2-2 TRBV10-3 TRBD2 NA 16 TGTGCCATCAGTGAGTCGCTGGCGGGAGAAACCGGGGAGCTGTTTTTT CAISESLAGETGELFF
TRBJ2-7 TRBV15 NA NA 14 TGTGCCACCAGCGGTGGACTGCATTTCTACGAGCAGTACTTC CATSGGLHFYEQYF
TRBJ1-3 TRBV7-6 NA NA 16 TGTGCCAGCAGCTTAGCGCCAGTGACTACTGGAAACACCATATATTTT CASSLAPVTTGNTIYF
TRBJ2-1 TRBV27 TRBD1 NA 14 TGTGCCAGTATCCAGGGACAGGCTTTTGGTGAGCAGTTCTTC CASIQGQAFGEQFF
TRBJ2-2 TRBV27 NA NA 13 TGTGCCAGCAGTTCAACGAGATCCGGGGAGCTGTTTTTT CASSSTRSGELFF
TRBJ1-4 TRBV18 NA NA 14 TGTGCCAGCTCACCACAGGACGGTAATGAAAAACTGTTTTTT CASSPQDGNEKLFF
TRBJ2-1 TRBV19 TRBD2 few 15 TGTGCCAGTAGTATAGGAGCGGGAGGGGTAAATGAGCAGTTCTTC CASSIGAGGVNEQFF
TRBJ2-1 TRBV12-3/TRBV12-4 TRBD2 few 16 TGTGCCAGCAGGCCCCCCGGACTAGCGGGAGTATCTGAGCAGTTCTTC CASRPPGLAGVSEQFF
TRBJ2-3 TRBV27 NA NA 16 TGTGCCAGCAGTTTATGGGGGCCTCTAAGCACAGATACGCAGTATTTT CASSLWGPLSTDTQYF
TRBJ2-7 TRBV20-1 TRBD2 few 14 TGCAGTGCTAGGTCCTTCAGCGGGAGCTACGAGCAGTACTTC CSARSFSGSYEQYF
TRBJ2-2 TRBV9 NA NA 13 TGTGCCAGCAGCGTAGTCTCTGGGGGGGAGCTGTTTTTT CASSVVSGGELFF
TRBJ2-1 TRBV6-2/TRBV6-3 TRBD2 NA 16 TGTGCCAGCAGAGGGGCGGCGCGGGAGGATCCCCCTGAGCAGTTCTTC CASRGAAREDPPEQFF
TRBJ2-7 TRBV7-9 TRBD1 NA 16 TGTGCCAGCAGCGAATCCTGGACAGGGGGCTCCTACGAGCAGTACTTC CASSESWTGGSYEQYF